The table lists the clone carrying this T cell receptor beta chain with many counts. Its antigen remains unidentified. The V and J ends lost 4 bases and 8 bases respectively, with 14 bases between them. Germline V gene lookup returns CDR1 SGHAT and CDR2 FQNNGV. This CDR3 has 13 residues. Ahead of thyroid surgery, no patient had received treatment of any kind. The data belong to a study of metastatic and nonmetastatic thyroid tumors. TCRdb ran MiXCR on the PCR reads. The sample records some 31,000 clones, 7.4% being singletons. Overall study findings and caveats: As reported, TCR beta diversity in blood and tumor was significantly higher in malignant thyroid tumors than in benign nodules.

The chain combines TRBV11-2 with TRBJ1-2; a weak D match, TRBD1 (6 bases). Material for sequencing was blood. This TCR derives from a female donor with papillary thyroid cancer or a benign thyroid nodule (not recorded which). Some clones in this sample may be carry-over from other donors' samples. The CDR3 is CASSSSTGPGYTF. For the CDR3, the DNA is TGTGCCAGCAGCTCCTCGACAGGTCCCGGCTACACCTTC.